A selection of T cell receptor beta chains follows, all from one sample in a study of T cell changes during pregnancy in multiple sclerosis. Clones were sequenced by immunoSEQ multiplex PCR, and TCRdb holds only the in-frame ones, with some missing. This sample has 70,000 to 95,000 clones, with 93% found just once. Sequenced here: peripheral blood, sampled in the second trimester of pregnancy. All receptors derive from a female donor with multiple sclerosis, enrolled in a pregnancy study. The CDR3 runs from the conserved cysteine through the conserved F or W. The D gene is left open where the match is weak. Not every row has a clone size; where given, it reads once, few, many or a size class.

>TRBV30|14|NA|TRBJ2-3|once
TGTGCCTGGAGTGTACAGAGCGGGACAGATACGCAGTATTTT
CAWSVQSGTDTQYF
>TRBV6-5|14|TRBD1|TRBJ1-2|NA
TGTGCCAGCAGTCGGACAGGGATGGTCTATGGCTACACCTTC
CASSRTGMVYGYTF
>TRBV18|12|TRBD2|TRBJ2-1|NA
TGTGCCAGCTCCTCGGGGGGGCTTGAGCAGTTCTTC
CASSSGGLEQFF
>TRBV4-1|16|TRBD1|TRBJ1-3|NA
TGCGCCAGCAGCCAAAGGACAGGGAACTCTGGAAACACCATATATTTT
CASSQRTGNSGNTIYF
>TRBV18|15|NA|TRBJ1-1|NA
TGTGCCAGCTCATCCGACCTGACAGCTCTGACTGAAGCTTTCTTT
CASSSDLTALTEAFF
>TRBV10-3|13|NA|TRBJ1-4|NA
TGTGCCATCGGGGGGACCCCCAGGGAAAAACTGTTTTTT
CAIGGTPREKLFF
>TRBV5-6|12|NA|TRBJ2-5|NA
TGTGCCAGCAGCTTTGGTGCGGGGACCCAGTACTTC
CASSFGAGTQYF
>TRBV9|14|TRBD1|TRBJ2-7|once
TGTGCCAGCAGCGTCGGACAGGTCCCCTACGAGCAGTACTTC
CASSVGQVPYEQYF
>TRBV11-3|14|TRBD2|TRBJ2-7|NA
TGTGCCAGCAGCCCCCGGGGGGGGGCCTACGAGCAGTACTTC
CASSPRGGAYEQYF
>TRBV14|15|NA|TRBJ1-6|NA
TGTGCCAGCAGCCTAGGTGGGGGCGGCGGTTCACCCCTCCACTTT
CASSLGGGGGSPLHF
>TRBV6-5|14|TRBD1|TRBJ1-2|NA
TGTGCCAGCAGTTACATCGCAGGGGGCTATGGCTACACCTTC
CASSYIAGGYGYTF
>TRBV9|14|NA|TRBJ2-3|NA
TGTGCCAGCAGCGTTCCAGATAGCACAGATACGCAGTATTTT
CASSVPDSTDTQYF
>TRBV2|16|TRBD2|TRBJ2-1|NA
TGTGCCAGCAGTCTGCGGACTAGCGGGGGACCCAATGAGCAGTTCTTC
CASSLRTSGGPNEQFF
>TRBV11-2|15|NA|TRBJ1-2|few
TGTGCCAGCAGCTTAGAGGCGACAGCTAACTATGGCTACACCTTC
CASSLEATANYGYTF
>TRBV18|15|TRBD1|TRBJ2-7|NA
TGTGCCAGCTCTCCCGGACAGGGTGGAATCTACGAGCAGTACTTC
CASSPGQGGIYEQYF
>TRBV4-2|14|NA|TRBJ1-2|NA
TGTGCCAGCAGCCCCCTGGAGGGGAACTATGGCTACACCTTC
CASSPLEGNYGYTF
>TRBV14|16|TRBD1|TRBJ2-7|NA
TGTGCCAGCAGCCAAGTTGGAGACAGGGGCAACTACGAGCAGTACTTC
CASSQVGDRGNYEQYF
>TRBV6-1|14|NA|TRBJ1-2|NA
TGTGCCAGCAGTCGACTGCAGGGGAACTATGGCTACACCTTC
CASSRLQGNYGYTF
>TRBV5-6|18|TRBD2|TRBJ2-1|once
TGTGCCAGCAGCTTGCAACGGACTAGCGGGAGGGGAGGCAATGAGCAGTTCTTC
CASSLQRTSGRGGNEQFF
>TRBV6-1|12|NA|TRBJ1-2|NA
TGTGCCAGCAACGAGGGGGGGTATGGCTACACCTTC
CASNEGGYGYTF
>TRBV19|12|NA|TRBJ1-6|NA
TGTGCCAGTAGTTCCCAAGCTTCACCCCTCCACTTT
CASSSQASPLHF
>TRBV4-1|14|NA|TRBJ2-7|NA
TGCGCCAGCAGCCAGGCGGAGCTAGTCTACGAGCAGTACTTC
CASSQAELVYEQYF
>TRBV7-6|13|NA|TRBJ2-1|NA
TGTGCCAGCAGCTTAGGCGCAAACAATGAGCAGTTCTTC
CASSLGANNEQFF
>TRBV10-3|12|NA|TRBJ1-2|NA
TGTGCCATCAGTGTACTGCACTATGGCTACACCTTC
CAISVLHYGYTF
>TRBV6-5|16|TRBD1|TRBJ2-7|NA
TGTGCCAGCAGTTACTCTACACCGGGACAGGGAAACGAGCAGTACTTC
CASSYSTPGQGNEQYF
>TRBV5-1|15|TRBD2|TRBJ2-2|NA
TGCGCCAGCAGCCAACCGGGACTAGCTGTCGGGGAGCTGTTTTTT
CASSQPGLAVGELFF
>TRBV5-4|15|TRBD1|TRBJ1-4|NA
TGTGCCAGCAGCCCGGAGGGACAGGGGAAGGAAAAACTGTTTTTT
CASSPEGQGKEKLFF
>TRBV7-2|15|NA|TRBJ1-5|NA
TGTGCCAGCAGCTTAGCCGGTTTGCGGCATCAGCCCCAGCATTTT
CASSLAGLRHQPQHF
>TRBV5-1|15|NA|TRBJ2-7|NA
TGCGCCAGCAGCTTGTCGCAGGGTGACCGGTACGAGCAGTACTTC
CASSLSQGDRYEQYF
>TRBV9|16|TRBD1|TRBJ2-2|NA
TGTGCCAGCAGCGCAGGACAGGGATGGAGCACCGGGGAGCTGTTTTTT
CASSAGQGWSTGELFF
>TRBV5-1|14|NA|TRBJ2-3|NA
TGCGCCAGCAGCCTACGACAGAGCACAGATACGCAGTATTTT
CASSLRQSTDTQYF
>TRBV10-3|15|TRBD1|TRBJ1-5|NA
TGTGCCACCCGGGACAGGGAAAACGCCAATCAGCCCCAGCATTTT
CATRDRENANQPQHF
>TRBV6-5|15|NA|TRBJ1-3|NA
TGTGCCAGCAGCCGCGACAGGAACTCTGGAAACACCATATATTTT
CASSRDRNSGNTIYF
>TRBV11-2|14|NA|TRBJ1-3|NA
TGTGCCAGCACCTTTAGCGGGGGAGGTACCACCATATATTTT
CASTFSGGGTTIYF
>TRBV6-1|12|NA|TRBJ1-2|NA
TGTGCCGGGGCGGGGGGTAACTATGGCTACACCTTC
CAGAGGNYGYTF
>TRBV4-1|16|NA|TRBJ2-3|NA
TGCGCCAGCAGCCAAGGTGTGGTTAGAGGCACAGATACGCAGTATTTT
CASSQGVVRGTDTQYF
>TRBV19|16|TRBD2|TRBJ2-1|NA
TGTGCCAGTAGTGGGGGACTAGCGGACATTGCGCTTGAGCAGTTCTTC
CASSGGLADIALEQFF
>TRBV19|15|NA|TRBJ1-5|NA
TGTGCCAGTAGCGTTACAGGGTTTAGCAATCAGCCCCAGCATTTT
CASSVTGFSNQPQHF
>TRBV4-2|13|TRBD2|TRBJ2-1|NA
TGTGCCAGCAGCCCCAGACTAGCGGCCGGGCAGTTCTTC
CASSPRLAAGQFF
>TRBV7-3|12|NA|TRBJ2-7|NA
TGTGCCAGCAGCTCTCCCCCCGGCGAGCAGTACTTC
CASSSPPGEQYF
>TRBV7-8|14|NA|TRBJ1-6|NA
TGTGCCAGCAGCTTAAGGACGGGGAATTCACCCCTCCACTTT
CASSLRTGNSPLHF
>TRBV2|14|TRBD2|TRBJ2-3|NA
TGTGCCAGCAGTACCAGCGGGGGGGCAGATACGCAGTATTTT
CASSTSGGADTQYF
>TRBV30|12|NA|TRBJ1-2|NA
TGTGCCTGGATCCTAATTCAGGGATACTACACCTTC
CAWILIQGYYTF
>TRBV11-2|15|TRBD1|TRBJ1-2|NA
TGTGCCAGCAGCTTAGAGCAGGGGGCTACGGGTGGCTACACCTTC
CASSLEQGATGGYTF
>TRBV7-6|15|NA|TRBJ2-3|NA
TGTGCCAGCAGCTTAGCCCGGGGTGTGGCAGATACGCAGTATTTT
CASSLARGVADTQYF
>TRBV14|15|NA|TRBJ2-7|NA
TGTGCCAGCAGCCGAGGGACACCCGCCACCTACGAGCAGTACTTC
CASSRGTPATYEQYF
>TRBV19|15|TRBD1|TRBJ1-1|NA
TGTGCCAGTAGTATTGGACAGGGGTTGGGCACTGAAGCTTTCTTT
CASSIGQGLGTEAFF
>TRBV30|11|NA|TRBJ1-2|NA
TGTGCCTGGAGTGTACTCTATGGCTACACCTTC
CAWSVLYGYTF
>TRBV11-1|14|TRBD1|TRBJ1-4|NA
TGTGCCAGCAGCTCCGACAGGGAAGGAGAAAAACTGTTTTTT
CASSSDREGEKLFF
>TRBV7-3|13|NA|TRBJ2-7|NA
TGTGCCAGCAGCAGACTAGTGATGAGCGAGCAGTACTTC
CASSRLVMSEQYF
>TRBV19|15|NA|TRBJ2-3|NA
TGTGCCAGTAGTATGGGCGGGGTAGAGGGGGATACGCAGTATTTT
CASSMGGVEGDTQYF